The next 21 T cell receptor beta chains were all read from a single sample in a study of siplizumab effects on memory and regulatory T cells. Sequencing used immunoSEQ multiplex PCR; TCRdb keeps in-frame clones, though not all of them. The sample has about 100,000 clones; approximately 94% are singletons. The sample consisted of non-Treg CD4+ T cells sorted from blood. These receptors were taken from a human donor in good health.

Of note for this clone: Germline and junction disagree at one end, which may indicate a read error. V is TRBV23-1 and J is TRBJ2-3; TRBD2 aligns across 7 bases. TRBV23-1 is designated an ORF whose function remains uncertain. This CDR3 is built from 18 residues. The CDR3 reads CTSSQSRRLAASTDTQYF. The DNA for the CDR3 is TGCACCAGCAGTCAATCGAGGAGACTAGCAGCTAGCACAGATACGCAGTATTTT.

V gene TRBV7-9 combines with J gene TRBJ2-3; 8 bases match TRBD2. This CDR3 is 15 amino acids long. Losses at the gene ends were 4 bases for V and 4 bases for J; bases not matched to a gene: 7. CDR1 and CDR2 (germline): SEHNR, FQNEAQ (reference sequence). The CDR3 DNA reads as TGTGCCAGCAGCTCGGGACTAGGGTTGGCAGATACGCAGTATTTT. Its protein product is CASSSGLGLADTQYF.

The chain combines TRBV19 with TRBJ2-3; 7 positions match TRBD2. The V and J ends lost 10 bases and 2 bases, in that order; junction bases with no gene match: 12. Per the germline V gene, CDR1 is LNHDA and CDR2 is SQIVND (reference sequence). The CDR3 covers 15 residues. CDR3 nucleotides: TGTGCCACACAACGGGCTAGCGGAGACACAGATACGCAGTATTTT. Protein: CATQRASGDTDTQYF.

The gene calls are TRBV11-3 and TRBJ2-2, with 9 bases identical to TRBD2. This CDR3 comprises 15 residues. CDR1 is SGHNT, CDR2 YENEEA, per germline. The J segment lost 6 bases and the V segment lost 3 bases, leaving 5 bases of the junction unmatched. CDR3 in DNA: TGTGCCAGCAGCTTTAGCGGGAGATTGTCCGGGGAGCTGTTTTTT. Protein product: CASSFSGRLSGELFF.

The chain joins TRBV28 to TRBJ2-7, with D unclear. Trimming shortened V by 2 bases and J by 6 bases, and 8 bases separated the two germline ends. CDR1 is MDHEN and CDR2 is SYDVKM in the germline V gene. The CDR3 runs to 12 residues. CDR3 sequence (DNA): TGTGCCAGCAGTTTACGGAAACGCGAGCAGTACTTC. This gives the protein CASSLRKREQYF.

The rearrangement uses TRBV9 and TRBJ2-3, with D hard to call. This CDR3 spans 12 amino acids. V dropped 0 bases and J dropped 4 bases, with 3 bases sitting between them. Germline loops: CDR1 SGDLS, CDR2 YYNGEE. The CDR3 spells CASSVEADTQYF. The CDR3 bases are TGTGCCAGCAGCGTAGAGGCAGATACGCAGTATTTT.

The V gene is TRBV21-1, the J gene TRBJ1-3. TRBV21-1 is reported as a pseudogene. This CDR3 comprises 11 residues. CDR3 protein: CARDGGNTIYF. The DNA of the CDR3 is TGTGCCAGGGACGGGGGAAACACCATATATTTT.

V and J are TRBV25-1 and TRBJ2-3, with D possibly TRBD2 on 5 matching bases. Deletions cut 4 bases from V and 2 bases from J, with 22 bases between. CDR3 length equals 18 residues. Germline V CDR1 and CDR2: MGHDK, SYGVNS. This CDR3 reads CASSATLGLAGTTDTQYF. As DNA, the CDR3 is TGTGCCAGCAGTGCCACACTGGGGTTGGCGGGTACCACAGATACGCAGTATTTT.

V gene TRBV9 combines with J gene TRBJ2-7, with D possibly matching TRBD1 (5 bases). The CDR3 runs 14 residues. The V end was cut by 0 bases, the J end by 2 bases, with 9 bases between. The V gene's germline CDR1 is SGDLS and CDR2 YYNGEE. DNA for the CDR3: TGTGCCAGCAGCGTAGACCCGGACACCTACGAGCAGTACTTC. Translated: CASSVDPDTYEQYF.

This chain connects TRBV30 to TRBJ2-1; TRBD2 matches 11 bases. Per germline, CDR1 GTSNPN and CDR2 SVGIG (reference sequence). The V segment lost 7 bases and the J segment 7 bases; nucleotides outside the gene matches: 9. This CDR3 spans 14 amino acids. CDR3 region: CAFKTSGIGNEQFF. CDR3 in DNA: TGTGCCTTTAAGACTAGCGGGATCGGTAATGAGCAGTTCTTC.

J is TRBJ2-6 and V is TRBV27, with 7 bases identical to TRBD1. The CDR3 runs to 20 residues. CDR1 and CDR2 from the germline V gene are MNHEY and SMNVEV (reference sequence). The junction had 17 bases not matched to a gene; V was cut back by 5 bases and J by 1 base. The CDR3 region has the DNA TGTGCCAGCAGTCTCTCCCCCGTTGAGGGGGCTTTTTCTGGGGCCAACGTCCTGACTTTC. Its translation: CASSLSPVEGAFSGANVLTF.

The chain links TRBV4-2 to TRBJ1-2; D may be TRBD1 (5 bases). Germline V CDR1 and CDR2: LGHNA, YNFKEQ. Trimming cost V 3 bases and J 10 bases, with 21 bases left between them. The CDR3 has 15 amino acids. Here the CDR3 DNA reads TGTGCCAGCAGCCAGGAAAGCCGAGGACAAGGAACCTACACCTTC. It specifies CASSQESRGQGTYTF.

The chain couples TRBV27 to TRBJ2-7; TRBD2 aligns across 10 bases. Per the germline V gene, CDR1 is MNHEY and CDR2 is SMNVEV (reference sequence). V was clipped by 3 bases and J by 2 bases; unmatched bases: 4. The CDR3 totals 15 residues. The chain's CDR3 is CASSLRLAGAYEQYF. The CDR3 DNA reads as TGTGCCAGCAGTTTGAGGCTAGCGGGGGCCTACGAGCAGTACTTC.

The V gene is TRBV27, the J gene TRBJ2-3; the D gene is possibly TRBD2 (6 bases). The CDR3 loop spans 14 amino acids. Germline loops: CDR1 MNHEY, CDR2 SMNVEV (reference sequence). The germline V and J ends were trimmed by 5 bases and 8 bases, with 17 bases remaining between them. CDR3 residues: CASSPLGGARTQYF. CDR3 DNA: TGTGCCAGCAGTCCTTTGGGGGGAGCCCGTACGCAGTATTTT.

The chain couples TRBV27 to TRBJ1-1; a possible D gene is TRBD1 (5 bases). Germline CDR1 and CDR2: MNHEY and SMNVEV (reference sequence). V was shortened by 5 bases and J by 5 bases, with 30 bases between the two germline ends. The CDR3 is 19 amino acids. CDR3 amino acids: CASSSFNGIGAGMRTEAFF. In nucleotides, the CDR3 is TGTGCCAGCAGTAGTTTCAACGGAATCGGGGCAGGGATGAGGACTGAAGCTTTCTTT.

The chain couples TRBV14 to TRBJ2-1, with D unresolved. This CDR3 contains 15 residues. CDR1 SGHDN and CDR2 FVKESK come from the germline V gene. The V end lost 0 bases, the J end lost 9 bases, and 15 bases lay between the germline ends. The CDR3, as DNA: TGTGCCAGCAGCCAAGAAATTAGGTTTACGACTGAGCAGTTCTTC. Its protein product is CASSQEIRFTTEQFF.

About this clone itself: One end of the junction is discordant with germline, which a read error may explain. V is TRBV7-7 and J is TRBJ2-7; tentatively, D is TRBD2 (6 bases). This CDR3 is built from 15 residues. Germline CDR1 and CDR2: SSHAT and FNYEAQ (reference sequence). The CDR3 DNA follows: TGTGCTAGCAGCCTGAGACTGGGACTCTCCTACGAGCAGTACTTC. Translated: CASSLRLGLSYEQYF.

This clone occurred once. V and J are TRBV28 and TRBJ2-5, with D unclear. The CDR3 totals 12 residues. The germline V and J ends were trimmed by 5 bases and 7 bases, with 11 bases remaining between them. CDR1 and CDR2 (germline): MDHEN, SYDVKM. This chain's CDR3 is CASSLPVGTQYF. CDR3 bases: TGTGCCAGCAGTCTCCCTGTCGGGACCCAGTACTTC.

The chain recombines TRBV4-1 with TRBJ2-7; D gene unclear. The V gene lost 0 bases and the J gene lost 0 bases, with 12 bases spanning the gap. Germline values: CDR1 MGHRA, CDR2 YSYEKL. The CDR3 sequence is 16 residues long. CDR3 bases: TGCGCCAGCAGCCAAGAAACGGCATCGAGCTCCTACGAGCAGTACTTC. It encodes CASSQETASSSYEQYF.

This chain links TRBV19 with TRBJ2-6; D unresolved. Trimming took off 3 bases at V and 0 bases at J, with 6 bases between the two ends. The V gene's germline CDR1 is LNHDA and CDR2 SQIVND (reference sequence). The CDR3 sequence is 15 residues long. The CDR3 reads CASSILTSGANVLTF. CDR3 bases: TGTGCCAGTAGTATTCTGACCTCTGGGGCCAACGTCCTGACTTTC.

V usage is TRBV7-8 and J usage is TRBJ2-3; perhaps TRBD1 as D (5 bases). The CDR3 spans 12 residues. Between the trimmed V and J ends, which lost 11 bases and 4 bases, there was a span of 13 bases. Germline lookup yields CDR1 SGHVS and CDR2 FQNEAQ. The CDR3 DNA reads as TGTGCCTGCGTGGGCAGGGCAGATACGCAGTATTTT. As protein: CACVGRADTQYF.